The entry that follows covers one TCR beta chain sequence. The data belong to a study of T cell responses to AZD1222 COVID-19 vaccine. Generated by immunoSEQ multiplex PCR, the TCRdb table keeps only in-frame clones and is missing some. The sample yields more than 85,000 clones, 88% seen once. CDR1 and CDR2 (germline): MRHNA, SNTAGT. V gave up 2 bases and J gave up 12 bases; unmatched junction bases: 10. The CDR3 contains 15 residues. The rearrangement uses TRBV6-4 and TRBJ2-1; 10 nucleotides align to TRBD2. The TCR comes from an adult in good health. The material was peripheral blood, obtained on day 0 of MenACWY control vaccination. CDR3 sequence (DNA): TGTGCCAGCAGTGACCTAGCGGGAGTGGAGGGTAGGCAGTTCTTC. This translates into CASSDLAGVEGRQFF.